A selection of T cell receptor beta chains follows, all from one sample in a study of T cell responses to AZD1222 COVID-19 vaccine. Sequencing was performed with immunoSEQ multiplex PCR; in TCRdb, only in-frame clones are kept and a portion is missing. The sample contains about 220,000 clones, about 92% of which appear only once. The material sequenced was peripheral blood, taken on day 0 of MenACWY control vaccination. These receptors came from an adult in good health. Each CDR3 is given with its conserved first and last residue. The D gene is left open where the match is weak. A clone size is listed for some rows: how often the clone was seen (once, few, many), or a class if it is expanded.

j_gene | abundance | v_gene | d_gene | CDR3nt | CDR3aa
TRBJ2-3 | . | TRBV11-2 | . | TGTGCCAGCAGCGTTAAGTCCGGGACGGAGCGCACAGATACGCAGTATTTT | CASSVKSGTERTDTQYF
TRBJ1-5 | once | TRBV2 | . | TGTGCCAGCGGAGGGGGGGATAGCAATCAGCCCCAGCATTTT | CASGGGDSNQPQHF
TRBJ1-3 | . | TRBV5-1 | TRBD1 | TGCGCCAGCAGCTCAGGGGGTCTTTCCGGAAACACCATATATTTT | CASSSGGLSGNTIYF
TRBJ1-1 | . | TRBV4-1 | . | TGCGCCAGCAGCCAAGCAGTGGGGGGAATTGAAGCTTTCTTT | CASSQAVGGIEAFF
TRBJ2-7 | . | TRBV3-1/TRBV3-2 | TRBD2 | TGTGCCAGCCAGGCCGCGGGGGGCGGCGACGAGCAGTACTTC | CASQAAGGGDEQYF
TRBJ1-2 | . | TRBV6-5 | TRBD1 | TGTGCCAGCAGTTACTCGTCGCGGGGACAGACCTATGGCTACACCTTC | CASSYSSRGQTYGYTF
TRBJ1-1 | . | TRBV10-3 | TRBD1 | TGTGCCATCAGTCCGACAGGGGTGAACACTGAAGCTTTCTTT | CAISPTGVNTEAFF
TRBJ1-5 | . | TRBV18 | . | TGTGCCAGCTCAAATATTCAGGGAACGATTCAGCCCCAGCATTTT | CASSNIQGTIQPQHF
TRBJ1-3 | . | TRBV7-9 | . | TGTGCCAGCAGCCCCTCAATATCCAGGGGAGAATTGTCTGGAAACACCATATATTTT | CASSPSISRGELSGNTIYF
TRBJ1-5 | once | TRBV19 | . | TGTGCCAGTAGTCGCCGGGACCCCAGCCGGCAGCCCCAGCATTTT | CASSRRDPSRQPQHF
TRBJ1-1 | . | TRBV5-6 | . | TGTGCCAGCAGTCCTGACCTGAACACTGAAGCTTTCTTT | CASSPDLNTEAFF
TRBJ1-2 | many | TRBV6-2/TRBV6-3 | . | TGTGCCAGCAGTTCACTCGGGTCCCGCCTCCATGGCTACACCTTC | CASSSLGSRLHGYTF
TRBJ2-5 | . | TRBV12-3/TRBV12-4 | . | TGTGCCAGCAGTTTAAGGGAGACCCAGTACTTC | CASSLRETQYF
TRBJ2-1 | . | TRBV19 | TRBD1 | TGTGCCAGTAGTTGGGACAGGGGGTACAATGAGCAGTTCTTC | CASSWDRGYNEQFF
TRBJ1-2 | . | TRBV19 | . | TGTGCCAGTAGTATGGGGCAGGGAGGCTACACCTTC | CASSMGQGGYTF
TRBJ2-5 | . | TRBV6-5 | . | TGTGCCAGCAGCCCCGGTTATCAAGAGACCCAGTACTTC | CASSPGYQETQYF
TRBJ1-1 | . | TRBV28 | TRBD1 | TGTGCCAGCCCGGGACAGAACAATGAAGCTTTCTTT | CASPGQNNEAFF
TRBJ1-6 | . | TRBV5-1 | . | TGCGCCAGCAGCTTGGCCGGGCAGGGAGAGTCACCCCTCCACTTT | CASSLAGQGESPLHF
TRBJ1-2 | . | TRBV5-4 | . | TGTGCCAGCAGCTTGGCGCTGCAGGATAGCTACACCTTC | CASSLALQDSYTF
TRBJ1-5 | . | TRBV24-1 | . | TGTGCCACCAGTGAGGGAGGGTACAATCAGCCCCAGCATTTT | CATSEGGYNQPQHF
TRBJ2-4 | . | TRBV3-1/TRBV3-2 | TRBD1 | TGTGCCAGCAGCCAAGATTTCGGGACAGGTGGTTCCTTAGCCAAAAACATTCAGTACTTC | CASSQDFGTGGSLAKNIQYF
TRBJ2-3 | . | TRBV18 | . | TGTGCCAGCTCAATGGAAGGGAGCCGCACAGATACGCAGTATTTT | CASSMEGSRTDTQYF
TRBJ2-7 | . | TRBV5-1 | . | TGCGCCAGCAGCTTGTCGGGGGGCGAGGGTTACGAGCAGTACTTC | CASSLSGGEGYEQYF
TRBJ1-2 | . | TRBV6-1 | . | TGTGCCAGCAGTGAACAGTCACCTAACTATGGCTACACCTTC | CASSEQSPNYGYTF
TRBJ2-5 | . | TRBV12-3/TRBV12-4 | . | TGTGCCAGCAGCCAGGGGTGGGGAGAGACCCAGTACTTC | CASSQGWGETQYF
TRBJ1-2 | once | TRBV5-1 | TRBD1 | TGCGCCAGCAGCCGCCCTGACAGGGGAGATGGCTACACCTTC | CASSRPDRGDGYTF
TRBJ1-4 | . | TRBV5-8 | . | TGTGCCAGCAGCTTGGGCCGGGGTGCAACTAATGAAAAACTGTTTTTT | CASSLGRGATNEKLFF
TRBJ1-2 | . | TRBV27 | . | TGTGCCAGCAGCCTACGGGAGAGCTATGGCTACACCTTC | CASSLRESYGYTF
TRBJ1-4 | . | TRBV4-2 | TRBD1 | TGTGCCAGCAGCCAAAAGTTACAGGGGTTTCAAAAACTGTTTTTT | CASSQKLQGFQKLFF
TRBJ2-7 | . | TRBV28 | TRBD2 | TGTGCCAGCCTGGGCGCGGGGGGGGAGCACGAGCAGTACTTC | CASLGAGGEHEQYF
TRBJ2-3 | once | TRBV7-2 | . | TGTGCCAGCAGCCGTGGAGCGGTGCCGGCTAGCACAGATACGCAGTATTTT | CASSRGAVPASTDTQYF
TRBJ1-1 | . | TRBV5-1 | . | TGCGCCAGCAGCTTGCTGGGCAGCGCGAACACTGAAGCTTTCTTT | CASSLLGSANTEAFF
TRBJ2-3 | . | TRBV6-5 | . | TGTGCCAGCAGTTACTCGGCAGGGGAGACAGATACGCAGTATTTT | CASSYSAGETDTQYF
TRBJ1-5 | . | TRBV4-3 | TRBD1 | TGCGCCAGCAGCCCGAACAGGGGTAGCAATCAGCCCCAGCATTTT | CASSPNRGSNQPQHF
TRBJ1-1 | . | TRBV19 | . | TGTGCCAGTAGTGACGGCCTCTGGGGAACTGAAGCTTTCTTT | CASSDGLWGTEAFF
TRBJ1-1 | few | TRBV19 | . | TGTGCCAGTAGTACGGGGGGAGGACAGCCTATGAACACTGAAGCTTTCTTT | CASSTGGGQPMNTEAFF
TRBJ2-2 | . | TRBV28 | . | TGTGCCAGCAGATTAGGTGTCGGGGAGCTGTTTTTT | CASRLGVGELFF
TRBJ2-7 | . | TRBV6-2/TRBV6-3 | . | TGTGCCAGCAGTTACTTTGGGGGGACGGTTGCCTACGAGCAGTACTTC | CASSYFGGTVAYEQYF
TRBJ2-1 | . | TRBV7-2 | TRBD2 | TGTGCCAGCAGCTTAGTTGGAGGGCTAGCGGGGCGACCGGAGCAGTTCTTC | CASSLVGGLAGRPEQFF
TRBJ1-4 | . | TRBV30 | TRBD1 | TGTGCCTGGAGTAGGATGTATTACGGGACAGGGCCTAATGAAAAACTGTTTTTT | CAWSRMYYGTGPNEKLFF
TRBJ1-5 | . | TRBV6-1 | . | TGTGCCAGCAGTGACCTGGGTTGGCAGCCCCAGCATTTT | CASSDLGWQPQHF
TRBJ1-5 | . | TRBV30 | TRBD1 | TGTGCCTGGCGCGTGTCGGGACAGGGAGCGGGGCCCCAGCATTTT | CAWRVSGQGAGPQHF
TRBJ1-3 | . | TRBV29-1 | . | TGCAGCGTTGCGGTCGCCCTCCCGGAGATGACCATATATTTT | CSVAVALPEMTIYF
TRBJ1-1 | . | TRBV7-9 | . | TGTGCCAGCAGCTTTTTAGGCGATCCGCGGTCTTTCTTT | CASSFLGDPRSFF
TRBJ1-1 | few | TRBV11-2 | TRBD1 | TGTGCCAGCAGCTTAAATGCTAGACAGGGGTTAGGTGAAGCTTTCTTT | CASSLNARQGLGEAFF
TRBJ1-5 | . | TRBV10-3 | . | TGTGCCATCAGTGAGTCGACCCGAGGCATCAATCAGCCCCAGCATTTT | CAISESTRGINQPQHF
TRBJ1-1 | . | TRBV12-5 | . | TGTGCTAGTGGTGGACGGACAGTGAACACTGAAGCTTTCTTT | CASGGRTVNTEAFF
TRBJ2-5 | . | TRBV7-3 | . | TGTGCCAGCAGCTTAAAGGAGGGCGAGACCCAGTACTTC | CASSLKEGETQYF
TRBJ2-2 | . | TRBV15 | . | TGTGCCACCAGCAGAGCAGTGGGAATCGGCACCGGGGAGCTGTTTTTT | CATSRAVGIGTGELFF
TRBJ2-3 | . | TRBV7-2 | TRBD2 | TGTGCCAGCAGCTCCGGACTAGCGGGGTATTACACAGATACGCAGTATTTT | CASSSGLAGYYTDTQYF
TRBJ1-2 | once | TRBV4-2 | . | TGTGCCAGCAGCCAAGATCGAGCGGCACCTAACTATGGCTACACCTTC | CASSQDRAAPNYGYTF
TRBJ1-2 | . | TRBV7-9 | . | TGTGCCAGCAGCTTAAATCTGCGGGGCAATGTTAACTATGGCTACACCTTC | CASSLNLRGNVNYGYTF
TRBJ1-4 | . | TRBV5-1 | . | TGCGCCAGCAACCCCGGTCCGGCTAATGAAAAACTGTTTTTT | CASNPGPANEKLFF
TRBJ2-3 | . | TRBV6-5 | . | TGTGCCACGACCTGGACCTCAACGAGGACAGATACGCAGTATTTT | CATTWTSTRTDTQYF
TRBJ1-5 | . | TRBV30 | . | TGTGCCTGGAGTGCAGGGGGCAATCAGCCCCAGCATTTT | CAWSAGGNQPQHF
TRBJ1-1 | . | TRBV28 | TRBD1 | TGTGCCAGCAGCGAGGGACAGGGGGCATACACTGAAGCTTTCTTT | CASSEGQGAYTEAFF